One sample yielded the 28 T cell receptor beta chains listed below, sequenced in a study of control samples from healthy donors and cancer patients. Generated by immunoSEQ multiplex PCR, the TCRdb table keeps only in-frame clones and is missing some. The sample contains 150,000 to 200,000 clones, approximately 94% of which appear only once. The specimen sequenced was blood. The source is a woman between 18 and 30 years old in good health.

This chain joins TRBV5-6 and TRBJ2-1, with 11 bases that match TRBD2. The CDR3 has 14 amino acids. The germline V gene encodes CDR1 SGHDT and CDR2 YYEEEE. After removal of 2 bases from V and 6 bases from J, the junction contained 1 base not matched to a gene. The CDR3, as DNA: TGTGCCAGCAGCTTAACTAGCGGGAGCAATGAGCAGTTCTTC. This translates into CASSLTSGSNEQFF.

This clone was seen once. The chain employs TRBV10-3 and TRBJ1-6; no clear D gene. The CDR3 loop spans 15 amino acids. Germline-derived CDR1 and CDR2 are ENHRY and SYGVKD. V shed 3 bases and J shed 3 bases, with 9 bases lying between them. This CDR3 is CAISDETVYNSPLHF. For the CDR3, the DNA is TGTGCCATCAGTGATGAGACGGTCTATAATTCACCCCTCCACTTT.

V gene TRBV6-5 combines with J gene TRBJ2-1, with 11 bases identical to TRBD2. The V gene end was trimmed by 7 bases and the J gene end by 5 bases; junction bases not matched to a gene: 7. The CDR3 length is 15 residues. CDR1 and CDR2 from the germline V gene are MNHEY and SVGAGI. CDR3 sequence: CASTPTSGTDNEQFF. The CDR3 coding sequence is TGTGCCAGCACCCCGACTAGCGGGACGGACAATGAGCAGTTCTTC.

This clone was detected only once. This chain joins TRBV7-9 and TRBJ1-4; no clear D. Germline loops: CDR1 SEHNR, CDR2 FQNEAQ (reference sequence). The V and J ends lost 5 bases and 4 bases respectively, with 11 bases between them. The CDR3 covers 14 residues. CDR3 sequence reads: CASSVGRINEKLFF. For the CDR3, the DNA is TGTGCCAGCAGCGTAGGACGGATTAATGAAAAACTGTTTTTT.

The rearrangement joins TRBV24-1 to TRBJ1-2; TRBD1 matches at 7 bases. Trimming took 3 bases from V and 7 from J; bases not matched to a gene: 7. This CDR3 contains 14 residues. The germline gives CDR1 KGHDR, CDR2 SFDVKD. The CDR3, as DNA: TGTGCCACCAGTGATAACAGGGGTCCAGGTGGCTACACCTTC. It specifies CATSDNRGPGGYTF.

This chain links TRBV28 with TRBJ2-7, with TRBD2 matching over 10 bases. CDR1 and CDR2 (germline): MDHEN, SYDVKM. The CDR3 runs 15 residues. After removal of 5 bases from V and 3 bases from J, the junction contained 7 bases not matched to a gene. CDR3 in amino acids: CASSTRTSGNYEQYF. CDR3 bases: TGTGCCAGCAGTACAAGGACTAGCGGAAACTACGAGCAGTACTTC. Supplemented by reference TRBV28 and TRBJ2-7, the full variable domain reads DVKVTQSSRYLVKRTGEKVFLECVQDMDHENMFWYRQDPGLGLRLIYFSYDVKMKEKGDIPEGYSVSREKKERFSLILESASTNQTSMYLCASSTRTSGNYEQYFGPGTRLTVT.

This chain connects TRBV29-1 to TRBJ1-2; D perhaps matches TRBD1 (5 bases). Germline V gene sequence: CDR1 SQVTM, CDR2 ANQGSEA. V was pared by 5 bases and J by 5 bases, with 9 bases between. The CDR3 totals 11 residues. CDR3 in amino acids: CSVRDGYGYTF. As DNA, the CDR3 is TGCAGCGTTCGGGACGGGTATGGCTACACCTTC.

The gene calls are TRBV6-5 and TRBJ1-2; 8 nucleotides match TRBD1. This CDR3 contains 15 residues. Trimming took 9 bases from V and 4 from J; bases not matched to a gene: 13. The V gene's germline CDR1 is MNHEY and CDR2 SVGAGI. The CDR3 DNA follows: TGTGCCAGTTCGGGGGCGCCAGGGGGCCTCTATGGCTACACCTTC. Translating gives CASSGAPGGLYGYTF.

The V gene is TRBV12-3 or TRBV12-4, the J gene TRBJ2-3; no firm D call. V lost 2 bases and J lost 2, with 2 bases in between. This CDR3 is 12 amino acids long. This CDR3 is CASSLYTDTQYF. CDR3 sequence (DNA): TGTGCCAGCAGTTTATACACAGATACGCAGTATTTT.

The chain carries TRBV5-6 and TRBJ1-2; D is perhaps TRBD1 (5 bases). The germline V gene has CDR1 SGHDT and CDR2 YYEEEE. The CDR3 runs to 14 residues. V was shortened by 3 bases and J by 8 bases, with 17 bases between the two germline ends. Here the CDR3 reads CASSSGGTPSGYTF. DNA of the CDR3: TGTGCCAGCAGCTCGGGAGGGACTCCCTCGGGCTACACCTTC.

Worth noting for this clone: Other DNA sequences from this sample encode an identical CDR3 as well. The rearrangement joins TRBV6-5 to TRBJ1-1; a weak D match, TRBD1 (5 bases). The germline V gene has CDR1 MNHEY and CDR2 SVGAGI. Between the trimmed V and J ends, which lost 2 bases and 5 bases, there was a span of 12 bases. The CDR3 has 14 amino acids. The CDR3 DNA sequence: TGTGCCAGCAGTTACAGTCGGGGGGTGACTGAAGCTTTCTTT. Residues: CASSYSRGVTEAFF.

This chain joins TRBV9 and TRBJ2-3; 8 bases map to TRBD1. The CDR3 covers 15 residues. Germline V gene lookup returns CDR1 SGDLS and CDR2 YYNGEE. The V segment lost 2 bases and the J segment 6 bases; nucleotides outside the gene matches: 8. As DNA, the CDR3 is TGTGCCAGCAGCGTTTTAAGCAGACAGGGGGATACGCAGTATTTT. Its protein product is CASSVLSRQGDTQYF. The whole variable domain, filled in from reference TRBV9 and TRBJ2-3, reads DSGVTQTPKHLITATGQRVTLRCSPRSGDLSVYWYQQSLDQGLQFLIQYYNGEERAKGNILERFSAQQFPDLHSELNLSSLELGDSALYFCASSVLSRQGDTQYFGPGTRLTVL.

The chain combines TRBV19 with TRBJ1-2; D is perhaps TRBD1 (5 bases). The CDR3 extends over 16 amino acids. Germline V gene lookup returns CDR1 LNHDA and CDR2 SQIVND (reference sequence). V gave up 5 bases and J gave up 4 bases, with 20 bases separating them. DNA of the CDR3: TGTGCCAGTAGTTTCACAAGGGGCCTGGGAGGCTATGGCTACACCTTC. Amino acids: CASSFTRGLGGYGYTF.

The chain combines TRBV27 with TRBJ2-1; TRBD1 aligns across 8 bases. CDR1 and CDR2 (germline): MNHEY, SMNVEV (reference sequence). The CDR3 consists of 15 residues. V gave up 4 bases and J gave up 5 bases; unmatched junction bases: 7. The CDR3 sequence: CASSSGQGGNNEQFF. CDR3 in DNA: TGTGCCAGCAGTTCCGGACAGGGAGGCAACAATGAGCAGTTCTTC.

The V call is TRBV5-1, the J call TRBJ2-2, with TRBD1 identical over 10 bases. The CDR3 consists of 15 residues. Losses at the gene ends were 0 bases for V and 6 bases for J; bases not matched to a gene: 2. The V gene's germline CDR1 is SGHRS and CDR2 YFSETQ. The CDR3 nucleotides read TGCGCCAGCAGCTTGGGACAGGGGGCGCCCGGGGAGCTGTTTTTT. It specifies CASSLGQGAPGELFF.

V usage is TRBV4-2 and J usage is TRBJ1-2, with D unclear. CDR1 is LGHNA and CDR2 is YNFKEQ in the germline V gene. The CDR3 sequence is 13 residues long. The germline V and J ends were trimmed by 4 bases and 4 bases, with 10 bases remaining between them. CDR3 nucleotide sequence: TGTGCCAGCAGCCGGGAGGGAACCTATGGCTACACCTTC. Translated, it gives CASSREGTYGYTF.

The sample holds one count of this clone. The V gene is TRBV14, the J gene TRBJ1-6; no firm D call. This CDR3 has 16 residues. Deletions cut 0 bases from V and 5 bases from J, with 11 bases between. Germline V CDR1 and CDR2: SGHDN, FVKESK. The CDR3 here is CASSQDLVRHNSPLHF. CDR3 DNA: TGTGCCAGCAGCCAAGATCTCGTCCGCCATAATTCACCCCTCCACTTT.

Here the CDR3 DNA reads TGTGCCAGCAGTGAATGGAGTGCCCTATCTGGAAACACCATATATTTT. As protein: CASSEWSALSGNTIYF. This chain joins TRBV6-1 and TRBJ1-3; D is unresolved. The ends were cut back, 2 bases at V and 1 base at J, with 12 bases in the middle. Looked up from germline, CDR1 is MNHNS and CDR2 is SASEGT. The CDR3 runs to 16 residues.

The J gene is TRBJ2-7, the V gene TRBV2; no firm D call. Germline V gives CDR1 SNHLY, CDR2 FYNNEI. Deletions cut 4 bases from V and 3 bases from J, with 13 bases between. This CDR3 spans 14 amino acids. The CDR3 coding sequence is TGTGCCAGCAGTGTCGGGCAGACACTCTACGAGCAGTACTTC. It specifies CASSVGQTLYEQYF. Drawing the rest from reference TRBV2 and TRBJ2-7, the complete variable domain is EPEVTQTPSHQVTQMGQEVILRCVPISNHLYFYWYRQILGQKVEFLVSFYNNEISEKSEIFDDQFSVERPDGSNFTLKIRSTKLEDSAMYFCASSVGQTLYEQYFGPGTRLTVT.

The chain couples TRBV18 to TRBJ1-5; D is unresolved. V was shortened by 2 bases and J by 6 bases, with 11 bases between the two germline ends. In germline, CDR1 is KGHSH, CDR2 LQKENI. The CDR3 runs 14 residues. CDR3: CASSPTAAGQPQHF. The CDR3 DNA sequence: TGTGCCAGCTCACCAACCGCCGCGGGTCAGCCCCAGCATTTT.

Here the CDR3 reads CASSARQSQPQHF. The CDR3 nucleotides read TGTGCCAGCAGCGCCCGACAGAGTCAGCCCCAGCATTTT. This chain connects TRBV13 to TRBJ1-5; possibly TRBD1 for D (5 bases). The germline gives CDR1 PRHDT, CDR2 FYEKMQ (reference sequence). Trimming took 5 bases from V and 6 from J, leaving 11 bases between them. This CDR3 region has 13 residues.

This chain links TRBV9 with TRBJ1-1; D is uncertain. CDR3 length equals 12 residues. V was clipped by 3 bases and J by 4 bases, with 7 bases between them. The germline CDR1 and CDR2 sequences are SGDLS and YYNGEE. CDR3 nucleotide sequence: TGTGCCAGCAGCGGCCGGGGCACTGAAGCTTTCTTT. Amino acid sequence: CASSGRGTEAFF.

The chain combines TRBV6-5 with TRBJ1-6, with D perhaps matching TRBD1 (6 bases). Between the trimmed V and J ends, which lost 2 bases and 9 bases, there was a span of 14 bases. This CDR3 spans 15 amino acids. Germline CDR1 MNHEY, CDR2 SVGAGI. The DNA for the CDR3 is TGTGCCAGCAGTTACGTGACAGGTTCTCGTTCACCCCTCCACTTT. Translating it yields CASSYVTGSRSPLHF.

The chain is built from TRBV6-5 and TRBJ2-7; TRBD2 agrees at 7 bases. This CDR3 is 13 amino acids long. CDR1 and CDR2 from the germline V gene are MNHEY and SVGAGI. Germline trimming cut 9 bases from V and 5 bases from J; bases unmatched to any gene: 10. DNA for the CDR3: TGTGCCAGTAAACGGGGGGAAGGCAACGAGCAGTACTTC. The encoded protein is CASKRGEGNEQYF.

The chain uses TRBV24-1 and TRBJ2-5; D tentatively reads TRBD1 or TRBD2 (5 bases each). The CDR3 extends over 15 amino acids. Trimming removed 2 bases at V and 1 base at J, with 10 bases between. Germline loops: CDR1 KGHDR, CDR2 SFDVKD. DNA of the CDR3: TGTGCCACCAGTGATTGGGACCGTGCCCAAGAGACCCAGTACTTC. Translating gives CATSDWDRAQETQYF.

This clone showed up just once. The chain uses TRBV6-6 and TRBJ1-5; D gene uncertain. Per the germline V gene, CDR1 is MNHNY and CDR2 is SVGAGI (reference sequence). This CDR3 is built from 13 residues. Trimming left V 8 bases short and J 2 bases short, with 10 bases between. This CDR3 reads CASCPEGNQPQHF. In DNA form, the CDR3 reads TGTGCCAGCTGCCCAGAGGGCAATCAGCCCCAGCATTTT.

The chain carries TRBV7-9 and TRBJ1-2; 9 bases align to TRBD1. The ends lost 5 bases at V and 6 bases at J; junction bases unmatched: 7. In germline, CDR1 is SEHNR, CDR2 FQNEAQ (reference sequence). This CDR3 is 14 amino acids long. The CDR3 DNA reads as TGTGCCAGCAGCGCCGGACAGGGGAGCCATGGCTACACCTTC. This sequence encodes CASSAGQGSHGYTF. The full variable domain, completed using reference TRBV7-9 and TRBJ1-2, is DTGVSQNPRHKITKRGQNVTFRCDPISEHNRLYWYRQTLGQGPEFLTYFQNEAQLEKSRLLSDRFSAERPKGSFSTLEIQRTEQGDSAMYLCASSAGQGSHGYTFGSGTRLTVV.

This clone was detected once. The chain employs TRBV11-2 and TRBJ2-3; D possibly corresponds to TRBD2 (6 bases). CDR3 length: 15 amino acids. V dropped 0 bases and J dropped 3 bases, with 10 bases sitting between them. Germline V gives CDR1 SGHAT, CDR2 FQNNGV. The CDR3 is CASSLDGGVTDTQYF. The CDR3 region has the DNA TGTGCCAGCAGCTTAGACGGGGGAGTTACAGATACGCAGTATTTT.